The text below deals with one TCR beta chain. What it binds is unknown. CDR3 length equals 14 residues. Germline CDR1 reads LNHDA; CDR2 reads SQIVND (reference sequence). Trimming removed 9 bases from V and 7 bases from J, with 19 bases in between. The data were taken from a study of Graves' ophthalmopathy and Graves' hyperthyroidism. Diagnoses were established from clinical symptoms, serum thyroxine, TRAb, thyroid ultrasound and orbital computed tomography. RNA transcripts were the source from which TCR beta CDR3 regions were amplified. The library came from an HTBI-primed first-round RT-PCR and a second-round multiplex PCR. Using its own MiXCR run on the multiplex PCR reads, TCRdb lists one record per CDR3 protein. The data contain hundreds of thousands of distinct CDR3 sequences, roughly 41% of them singletons. The study's findings and limits: In blood appeared most of the expanded thyroid clonotypes whose frequency exceeded 0.001.

The sequence came from an adult man with Graves' ophthalmopathy. Sequenced sample: peripheral blood. The chain couples TRBV19 to TRBJ1-5; D is ambiguous. CDR3 bases: TGTGCCAGCAGCCCATACAGATCAGAACAGCCCCAGCATTTT. Translating gives CASSPYRSEQPQHF.